This is a list of T cell receptor beta chains from one sample in a study of blood T cell repertoires in COVID-19. TCRdb's copy holds only in-frame clones and misses some; the assay was immunoSEQ multiplex PCR. The sample carries tens of thousands of clones, roughly 90% recorded once. Source material: peripheral blood. These TCRs come from a man between 60 and 75 years old with acute or convalescent COVID-19. The CDR3 runs from the conserved cysteine through the conserved F or W.

v_gene,j_gene,CDR3aa
TRBV5-4,TRBJ2-7,CASSHTQGASLYEQYF
TRBV29-1,TRBJ1-2,CSVDDGTTNYGYTF
TRBV7-9,TRBJ1-1,CASRPGAGLENTEAFF
TRBV5-4,TRBJ2-7,CASSSPRGQANYEQYF
TRBV2,TRBJ2-1,CASKEASEGGQFF
TRBV24-1,TRBJ1-2,CATSDSVSGSLYGYTF
TRBV6-5,TRBJ1-1,CASRRQQNTEAFF
TRBV7-9,TRBJ2-7,CASSPRQAYEQYF
TRBV11-3,TRBJ2-3,CASSPGITDTQYF
TRBV3-1/TRBV3-2,TRBJ1-4,CASSLRGLGENEKLFF
TRBV9,TRBJ2-1,CASSASPQRGVDEQFF